This T cell receptor beta chain was retrieved from a study of T cell responses to AZD1222 COVID-19 vaccine. Study results and limitations: Among AZD1222 vaccinees, only six were seropositive at baseline. Without day 14 samples, only post-peak T cell repertoires were studied. Two AZD1222 administrations were followed by greater Spike-specific TCR breadth and depth.

The CDR3 contains 11 residues. V lost 0 bases, J lost 7 bases, and 4 bases lay in between. The V gene's germline CDR1 is SGHNT and CDR2 YYREEE (reference sequence). Repertoires were generated with immunoSEQ multiplex PCR, while TCRdb's copy carries only in-frame clones and drops some. Of about 180,000 clones listed, around 90% are singletons. In this sample, this clone turned up once. Its cognate antigen is unknown. The rearrangement uses TRBV5-4 and TRBJ1-2; no reliable D call. Source: peripheral blood, taken on day 0 of AZD1222 vaccination. This TCR was recovered from an adult in good health. The CDR3 nucleotides are TGTGCCAGCAGCTTGGGAGGTGGCTACACCTTC. This encodes CASSLGGGYTF.